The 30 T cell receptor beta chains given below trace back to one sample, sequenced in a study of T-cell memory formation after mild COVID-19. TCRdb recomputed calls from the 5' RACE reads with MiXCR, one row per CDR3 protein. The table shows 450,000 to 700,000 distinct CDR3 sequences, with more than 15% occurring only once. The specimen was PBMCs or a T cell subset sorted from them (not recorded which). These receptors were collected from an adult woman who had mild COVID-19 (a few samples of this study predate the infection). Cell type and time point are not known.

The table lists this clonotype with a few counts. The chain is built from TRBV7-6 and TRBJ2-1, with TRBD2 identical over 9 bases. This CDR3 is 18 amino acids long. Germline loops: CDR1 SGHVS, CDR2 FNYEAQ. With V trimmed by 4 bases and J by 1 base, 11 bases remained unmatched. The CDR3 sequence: CASSSLSGRSGSYNEQFF. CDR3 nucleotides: TGTGCCAGCAGCTCCCTGAGCGGGAGGTCGGGGTCCTACAATGAGCAGTTCTTC.

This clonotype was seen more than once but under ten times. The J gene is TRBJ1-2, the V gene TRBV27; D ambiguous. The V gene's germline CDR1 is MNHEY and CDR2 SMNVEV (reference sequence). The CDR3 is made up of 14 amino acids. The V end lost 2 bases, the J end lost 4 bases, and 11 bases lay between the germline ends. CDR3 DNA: TGTGCCAGCAGTTTAGGGAGGTATAGCTATGGCTACACCTTC. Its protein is CASSLGRYSYGYTF.

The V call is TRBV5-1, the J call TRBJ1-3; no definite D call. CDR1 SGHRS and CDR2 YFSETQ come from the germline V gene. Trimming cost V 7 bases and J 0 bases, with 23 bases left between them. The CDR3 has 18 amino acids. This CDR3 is CASSPVYGQISSGNTIYF. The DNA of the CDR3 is TGCGCCAGCTCCCCAGTGTACGGGCAGATTAGCTCTGGAAACACCATATATTTT.

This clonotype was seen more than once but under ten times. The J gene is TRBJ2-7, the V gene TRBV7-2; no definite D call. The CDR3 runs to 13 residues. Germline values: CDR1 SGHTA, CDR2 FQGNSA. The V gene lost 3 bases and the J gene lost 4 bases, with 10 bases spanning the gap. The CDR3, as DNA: TGTGCCAGCAGCTTCGGGTGGGCGTACGAGCAGTACTTC. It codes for CASSFGWAYEQYF.

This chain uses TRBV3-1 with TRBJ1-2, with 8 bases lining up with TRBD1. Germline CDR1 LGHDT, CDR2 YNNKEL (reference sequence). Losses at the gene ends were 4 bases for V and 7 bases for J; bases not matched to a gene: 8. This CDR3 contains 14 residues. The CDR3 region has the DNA TGTGCCAGCAGCCTAAGGACAGGGAGGCTTGGCTACACCTTC. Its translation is CASSLRTGRLGYTF.

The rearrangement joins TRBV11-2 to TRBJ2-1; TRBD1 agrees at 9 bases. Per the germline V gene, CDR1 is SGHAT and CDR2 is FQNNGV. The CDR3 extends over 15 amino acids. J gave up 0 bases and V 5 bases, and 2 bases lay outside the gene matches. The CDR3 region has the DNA TGTGCCAGCAGCAAGGACAGGGGCTCCTACAATGAGCAGTTCTTC. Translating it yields CASSKDRGSYNEQFF.

The CDR3, as DNA: TGCGCCAGCAGTGACGGGACTCGGGTATACAATGAGCAGTTCTTC. Translation: CASSDGTRVYNEQFF. The V and J genes are TRBV10-2 and TRBJ2-1; perhaps TRBD2 as D (6 bases). Germline values: CDR1 WSHSY, CDR2 SAAADI. The CDR3 runs 15 residues. With 3 bases removed from V and 4 bases from J, the gap between germline ends came to 13 bases.

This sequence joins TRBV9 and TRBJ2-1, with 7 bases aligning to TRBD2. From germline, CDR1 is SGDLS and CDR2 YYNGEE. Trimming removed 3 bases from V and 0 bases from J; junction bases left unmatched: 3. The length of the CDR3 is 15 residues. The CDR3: CASSAREASYNEQFF. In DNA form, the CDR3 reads TGTGCCAGCAGCGCTCGGGAGGCCTCCTACAATGAGCAGTTCTTC.

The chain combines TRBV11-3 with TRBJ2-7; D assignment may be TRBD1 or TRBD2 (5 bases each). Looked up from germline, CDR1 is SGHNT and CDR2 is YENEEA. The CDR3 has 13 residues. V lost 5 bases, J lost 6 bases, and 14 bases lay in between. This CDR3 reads CASSPPGGSEQYF. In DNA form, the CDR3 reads TGTGCCAGCAGCCCCCCTGGGGGATCCGAGCAGTACTTC.

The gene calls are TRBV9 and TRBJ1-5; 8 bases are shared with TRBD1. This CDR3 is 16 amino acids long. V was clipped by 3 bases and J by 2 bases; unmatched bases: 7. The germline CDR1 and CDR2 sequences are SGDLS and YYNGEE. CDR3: CASSASDRGGNQPQHF. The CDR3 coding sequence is TGTGCCAGCAGCGCCTCTGACAGGGGCGGCAATCAGCCCCAGCATTTT.

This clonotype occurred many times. This chain's CDR3 is CASSSPWEVARTDTQYF. The DNA for the CDR3 is TGTGCCAGCAGTTCCCCCTGGGAGGTCGCACGCACAGATACGCAGTATTTT. This chain uses TRBV6-6 with TRBJ2-3; TRBD2 might be the D (6 bases). The germline V gene encodes CDR1 MNHNY and CDR2 SVGAGI (reference sequence). Trimming removed 4 bases from V and 1 base from J, with 18 bases in between. The CDR3 totals 17 residues.

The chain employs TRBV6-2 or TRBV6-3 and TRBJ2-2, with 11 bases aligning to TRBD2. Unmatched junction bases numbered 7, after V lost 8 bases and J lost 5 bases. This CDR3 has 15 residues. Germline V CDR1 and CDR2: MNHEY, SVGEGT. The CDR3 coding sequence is TGTGCCAGCCGACTTAGGACTAGCGGGACCGGGGAGCTGTTTTTT. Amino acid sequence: CASRLRTSGTGELFF.

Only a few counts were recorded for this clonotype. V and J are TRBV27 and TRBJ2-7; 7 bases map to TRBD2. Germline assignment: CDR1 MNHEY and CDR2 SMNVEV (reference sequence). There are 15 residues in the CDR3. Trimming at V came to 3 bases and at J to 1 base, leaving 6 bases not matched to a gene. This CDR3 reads CASSFKAGSSYEQYF. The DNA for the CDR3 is TGTGCCAGCAGTTTTAAAGCGGGGTCTTCCTACGAGCAGTACTTC.

As DNA, the CDR3 is TGTGCCAGCAGTTTGGGGAGGCATGAGCAGTTCTTC. This translates into CASSLGRHEQFF. The J gene is TRBJ2-1, the V gene TRBV12-3 or TRBV12-4, with TRBD2 as a possible D gene (6 bases). The CDR3 has 12 amino acids. V lost 3 bases to trimming and J lost 8 bases, with 8 bases between them.

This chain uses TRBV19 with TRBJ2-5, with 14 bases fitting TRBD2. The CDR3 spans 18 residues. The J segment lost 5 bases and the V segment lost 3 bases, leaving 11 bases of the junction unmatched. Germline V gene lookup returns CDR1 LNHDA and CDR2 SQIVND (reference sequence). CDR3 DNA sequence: TGTGCCAGTAGTATGGATGGGACTAGCGGGAGTGGTAGGGAGACCCAGTACTTC. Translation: CASSMDGTSGSGRETQYF.

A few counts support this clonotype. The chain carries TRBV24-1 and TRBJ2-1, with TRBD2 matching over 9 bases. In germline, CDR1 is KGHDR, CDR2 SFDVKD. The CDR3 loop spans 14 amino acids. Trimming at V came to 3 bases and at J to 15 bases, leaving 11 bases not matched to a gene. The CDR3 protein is CATSDPRSSGSWFF. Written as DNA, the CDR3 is TGTGCCACCAGTGATCCGCGTAGTAGCGGGAGCTGGTTCTTC.

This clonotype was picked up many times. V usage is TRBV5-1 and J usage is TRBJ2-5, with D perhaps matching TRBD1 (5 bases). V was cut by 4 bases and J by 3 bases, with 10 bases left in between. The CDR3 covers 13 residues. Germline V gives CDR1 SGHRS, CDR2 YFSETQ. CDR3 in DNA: TGCGCCAGCAGCCCGGACAACGAAGAGACCCAGTACTTC. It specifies CASSPDNEETQYF.

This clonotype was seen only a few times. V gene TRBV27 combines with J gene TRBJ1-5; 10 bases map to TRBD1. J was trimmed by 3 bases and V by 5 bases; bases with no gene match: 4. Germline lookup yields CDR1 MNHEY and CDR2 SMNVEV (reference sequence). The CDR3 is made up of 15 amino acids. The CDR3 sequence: CASSMGQGFNQPQHF. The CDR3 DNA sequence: TGTGCCAGCAGTATGGGACAGGGGTTCAATCAGCCCCAGCATTTT.

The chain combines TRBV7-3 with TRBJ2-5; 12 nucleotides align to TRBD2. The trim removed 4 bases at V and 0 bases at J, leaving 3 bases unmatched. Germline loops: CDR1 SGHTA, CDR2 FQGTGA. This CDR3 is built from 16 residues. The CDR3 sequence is CASSSGLAGDQETQYF. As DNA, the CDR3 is TGTGCCAGCAGCTCGGGACTAGCGGGCGACCAAGAGACCCAGTACTTC.

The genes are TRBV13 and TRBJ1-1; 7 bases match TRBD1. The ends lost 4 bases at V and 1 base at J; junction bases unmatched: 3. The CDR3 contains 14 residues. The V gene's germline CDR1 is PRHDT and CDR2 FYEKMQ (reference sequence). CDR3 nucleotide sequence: TGTGCCAGCAGCTGGACAGGATCGAACACTGAAGCTTTCTTT. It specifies CASSWTGSNTEAFF.

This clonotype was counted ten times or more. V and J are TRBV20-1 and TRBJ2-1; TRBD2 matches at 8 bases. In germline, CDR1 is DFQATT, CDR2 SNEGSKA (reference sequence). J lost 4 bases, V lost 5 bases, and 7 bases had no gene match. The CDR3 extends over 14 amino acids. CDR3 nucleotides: TGCAGTGCTCGGGAGGGGGGGCGGTACAATGAGCAGTTCTTC. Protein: CSAREGGRYNEQFF.

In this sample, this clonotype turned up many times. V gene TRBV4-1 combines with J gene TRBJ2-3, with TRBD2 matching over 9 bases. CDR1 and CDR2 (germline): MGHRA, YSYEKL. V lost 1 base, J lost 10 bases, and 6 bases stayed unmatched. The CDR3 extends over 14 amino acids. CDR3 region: CASSQASSGTAQYF. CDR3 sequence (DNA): TGCGCCAGCAGCCAAGCATCTAGCGGGACGGCGCAGTATTTT.

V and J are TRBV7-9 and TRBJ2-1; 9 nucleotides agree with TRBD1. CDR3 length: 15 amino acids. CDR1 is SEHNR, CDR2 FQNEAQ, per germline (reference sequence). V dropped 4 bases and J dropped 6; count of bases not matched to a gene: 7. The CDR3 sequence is CASSWTGDPFNEQFF. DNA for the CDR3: TGTGCCAGCAGCTGGACAGGGGATCCCTTCAATGAGCAGTTCTTC.

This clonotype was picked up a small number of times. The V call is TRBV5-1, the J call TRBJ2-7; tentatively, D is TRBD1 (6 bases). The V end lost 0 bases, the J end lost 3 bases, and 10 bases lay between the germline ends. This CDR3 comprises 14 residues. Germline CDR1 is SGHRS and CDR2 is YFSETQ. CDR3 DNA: TGCGCCAGCAGCTTGGGGGACAACCTCTACGAGCAGTACTTC. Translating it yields CASSLGDNLYEQYF.

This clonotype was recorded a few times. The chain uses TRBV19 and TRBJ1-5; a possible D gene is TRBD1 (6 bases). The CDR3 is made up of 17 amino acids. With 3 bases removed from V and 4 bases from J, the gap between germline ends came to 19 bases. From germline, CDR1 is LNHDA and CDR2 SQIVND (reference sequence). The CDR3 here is CASSITRQGKGNQPQHF. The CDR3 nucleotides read TGTGCCAGTAGTATTACTCGGCAGGGGAAAGGTAATCAGCCCCAGCATTTT.

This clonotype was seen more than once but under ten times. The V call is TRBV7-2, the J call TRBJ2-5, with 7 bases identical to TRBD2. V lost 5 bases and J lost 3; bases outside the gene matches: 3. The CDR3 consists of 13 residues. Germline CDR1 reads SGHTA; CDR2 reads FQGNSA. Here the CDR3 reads CASSTRGEETQYF. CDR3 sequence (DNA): TGTGCCAGCAGCACCCGGGGGGAAGAGACCCAGTACTTC.

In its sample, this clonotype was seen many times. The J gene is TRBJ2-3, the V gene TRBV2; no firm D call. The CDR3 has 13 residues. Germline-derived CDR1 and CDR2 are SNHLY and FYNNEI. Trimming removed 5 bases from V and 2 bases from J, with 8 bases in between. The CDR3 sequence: CASSFLPTDTQYF. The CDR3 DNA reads TGTGCCAGCAGTTTCCTCCCCACAGATACGCAGTATTTT.

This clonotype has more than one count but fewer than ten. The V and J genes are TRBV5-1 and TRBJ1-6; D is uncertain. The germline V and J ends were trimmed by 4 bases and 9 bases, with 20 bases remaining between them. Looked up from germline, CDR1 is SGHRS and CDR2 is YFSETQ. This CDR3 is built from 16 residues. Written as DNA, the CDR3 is TGCGCCAGCAGCAATGGGTGGGGAACACTCCGTTCACCCCTCCACTTT. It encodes CASSNGWGTLRSPLHF.

This CDR3 reads CASSRSTGDTGELFF. Here the CDR3 DNA reads TGTGCCAGCAGTAGATCGACAGGGGACACCGGGGAGCTGTTTTTT. This chain uses TRBV12-3 or TRBV12-4 with TRBJ2-2, with TRBD1 matching over 8 bases. Germline trimming cut 5 bases from V and 3 bases from J; bases unmatched to any gene: 5. CDR3 length: 15 residues.

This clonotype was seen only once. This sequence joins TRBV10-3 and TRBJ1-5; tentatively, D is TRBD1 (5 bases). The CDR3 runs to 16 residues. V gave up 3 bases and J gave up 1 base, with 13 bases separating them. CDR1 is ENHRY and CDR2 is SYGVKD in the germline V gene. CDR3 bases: TGTGCCATCAGTGAACCCACCGGACAAAGCAATCAGCCCCAGCATTTT. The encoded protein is CAISEPTGQSNQPQHF.